This TCR beta chain was identified during a study of vaccination effects on CD4 cells after COVID-19. Ahead of sequencing, the ViraFEST assay grew antigen-specific CD4+ T cells using viral peptide pools. CD4+ T cells were isolated after 10 days of culture. Prior SARS-CoV-2 infection was absent in the vaccine recipients, as shown by negative nucleocapsid antibodies. As to this clone: Its specificity is not known.

TCRdb's copy holds only in-frame clones and misses some; the assay was immunoSEQ multiplex PCR. The table records about 52,000 clones, nearly 80% of them present only once. The source was CD4+ T cells from PBMCs cultured with HCoV-OC43 spike peptides, collected before COVID-19 vaccination. The subset is: HCoV-OC43 spike overlapping peptide pool stimulation. This TCR came from a human donor who received a COVID-19 vaccine.

The CDR3 loop is CASSVEGARYNEQFF. The CDR3 nucleotides read TGTGCCAGCAGCGTAGAAGGGGCCCGCTACAATGAGCAGTTCTTC. This chain joins TRBV9 and TRBJ2-1, with D possibly TRBD1 on 5 matching bases. CDR1 and CDR2 (germline): SGDLS, YYNGEE. V was trimmed by 0 bases and J by 3 bases, leaving 10 bases between them. This CDR3 has 15 residues. The full variable domain, in which reference TRBV9 and TRBJ2-1 provide the parts outside the CDR3, is DSGVTQTPKHLITATGQRVTLRCSPRSGDLSVYWYQQSLDQGLQFLIQYYNGEERAKGNILERFSAQQFPDLHSELNLSSLELGDSALYFCASSVEGARYNEQFFGPGTRLTVL.